The 21 T cell receptor beta chains given below trace back to one sample, sequenced in a study of identical twins. Each CDR3 protein gets one entry after TCRdb re-called the 5' RACE reads with MiXCR. The sample contains 1.5 million to 2 million distinct CDR3 sequences, less than 40% of which appear only once. The specimen sequenced was cord blood. These receptors all come from a newborn girl in good health.

This clonotype showed up just a few times. The V and J genes are TRBV20-1 and TRBJ2-7; D not certain. The germline V gene encodes CDR1 DFQATT and CDR2 SNEGSKA (reference sequence). Trimming took 1 base from V and 6 from J, leaving 7 bases between them. The CDR3 is 11 amino acids. CDR3 loop: CSARVDGEQYF. CDR3 DNA sequence: TGCAGTGCTAGAGTTGACGGCGAGCAGTACTTC.

This clonotype was seen repeatedly, ten times or more. The chain carries TRBV12-3 or TRBV12-4 and TRBJ2-1; 7 nucleotides line up with TRBD2. The CDR3 totals 14 residues. V lost 3 bases, J lost 9 bases, and 8 bases stayed unmatched. The CDR3 loop reads CASSFERGPSEQFF. In DNA form, the CDR3 reads TGTGCCAGCAGTTTTGAGCGGGGACCTAGTGAGCAGTTCTTC.

This chain connects TRBV6-6 to TRBJ2-1, with D perhaps given as TRBD1 or TRBD2 (5 bases each). Matching the DNA end better, TRBJ2-7 makes the J call doubtful. The CDR3 contains 15 residues. CDR1 is MNHNY and CDR2 is SVGAGI in the germline V gene (reference sequence). The CDR3, as DNA: TGTGCCAGCAGGCAGGGAGTACGCTCCTACAATGAGCAGTACTTC. Translating it yields CASRQGVRSYNEQYF.

This clonotype turned up a few times. The V and J genes are TRBV14 and TRBJ2-1, with D perhaps matching TRBD1 (5 bases). Between the trimmed V and J ends, which lost 0 bases and 8 bases, there was a span of 14 bases. This CDR3 comprises 15 residues. Germline assignment: CDR1 SGHDN and CDR2 FVKESK. The CDR3 spells CASSQDRSREHEQFF. CDR3 nucleotide sequence: TGTGCCAGCAGCCAAGATAGGAGCAGGGAACATGAGCAGTTCTTC.

V is TRBV9 and J is TRBJ1-2; D is uncertain. The CDR3 has 15 residues. From germline, CDR1 is SGDLS and CDR2 YYNGEE. Between the trimmed V and J ends, which lost 1 base and 4 bases, there was a span of 14 bases. CDR3 DNA: TGTGCCAGCAGCGTAAACCCCCAGGTCCTCTATGGCTACACCTTC. Protein sequence: CASSVNPQVLYGYTF.

This chain joins TRBV5-1 and TRBJ2-7; D may be TRBD1 (5 bases). V dropped 2 bases and J dropped 0 bases, with 12 bases sitting between them. The germline gives CDR1 SGHRS, CDR2 YFSETQ. This CDR3 spans 15 amino acids. CDR3 residues: CASSFGHGGSYEQYF. In nucleotides, the CDR3 is TGCGCCAGCAGCTTCGGACACGGCGGCTCCTACGAGCAGTACTTC.

The chain links TRBV20-1 to TRBJ1-2; 7 bases match TRBD1. This CDR3 contains 15 residues. Looked up from germline, CDR1 is DFQATT and CDR2 is SNEGSKA (reference sequence). The V segment lost 6 bases and the J segment 2 bases; nucleotides outside the gene matches: 12. This chain's CDR3 is CSAQARDRENYGYTF. DNA of the CDR3: TGCAGTGCCCAAGCCCGGGACAGAGAAAACTATGGCTACACCTTC.

The rearrangement uses TRBV12-3 or TRBV12-4 and TRBJ1-2; D unclear. Trimming took 3 bases from V and 4 from J, leaving 12 bases between them. The CDR3 consists of 14 residues. This CDR3 reads CASSFESPGYGYTF. The CDR3 DNA is TGTGCCAGCAGTTTTGAGTCCCCAGGCTATGGCTACACCTTC.

The chain combines TRBV6-2 or TRBV6-3 with TRBJ2-5, with 13 positions matching TRBD2. Unmatched junction bases numbered 8, after V lost 1 base and J lost 3 bases. CDR3 length equals 18 residues. The germline V gene encodes CDR1 MNHEY and CDR2 SVGEGT. The CDR3 DNA sequence: TGTGCCAGCAGTTACTTTCCGGGACTAGCGGGATCGAAAGAGACCCAGTACTTC. Protein product: CASSYFPGLAGSKETQYF.

Ten or more counts support this clonotype. V is TRBV12-3 or TRBV12-4 and J is TRBJ2-3; D is perhaps TRBD2 (6 bases). This CDR3 has 16 amino acids. V lost 0 bases, J lost 2 bases, and 12 bases lay in between. The CDR3 DNA follows: TGTGCCAGCAGTTTAGCTTCCGGGACTTTCACAGATACGCAGTATTTT. Translating gives CASSLASGTFTDTQYF.

This clonotype occurred a few times. The V gene is TRBV20-1, the J gene TRBJ2-3, with unresolved D. The germline V gene encodes CDR1 DFQATT and CDR2 SNEGSKA (reference sequence). The V end lost 5 bases, the J end lost 6 bases, and 9 bases lay between the germline ends. CDR3 length: 11 residues. CDR3: CSAPSVDTQYF. The CDR3 nucleotides are TGCAGTGCTCCCTCCGTCGATACGCAGTATTTT.

The CDR3 nucleotides are TGTGCCAGCACCAGAGCGGGTCCTGAAGCTTTCTTT. This translates into CASTRAGPEAFF. V gene TRBV6-6 combines with J gene TRBJ1-1, with D uncertain. The germline gives CDR1 MNHNY, CDR2 SVGAGI (reference sequence). V was pared by 7 bases and J by 6 bases, with 12 bases between. The CDR3 covers 12 residues.

This clonotype was found a few times. The chain employs TRBV11-1 and TRBJ2-1; the match to TRBD2 covers 8 bases. CDR3 size: 16 residues. The germline gives CDR1 SGHAT, CDR2 FQDESV (reference sequence). V lost 5 bases, J lost 7 bases, and 13 bases stayed unmatched. In nucleotides, the CDR3 is TGTGCCAGCAGCCCAGTCGTCCCGGGGGGGCGAAATGAGCAGTTCTTC. This codes for CASSPVVPGGRNEQFF.

This clonotype has just a few counts. The gene calls are TRBV6-5 and TRBJ2-1, with 8 bases identical to TRBD2. J lost 4 bases, V lost 0 bases, and 11 bases had no gene match. Per the germline V gene, CDR1 is MNHEY and CDR2 is SVGAGI. The CDR3 runs 18 residues. The CDR3 is CASSYSMAGGGSYNEQFF. CDR3 bases: TGTGCCAGCAGTTACTCGATGGCGGGCGGGGGGTCTTACAATGAGCAGTTCTTC.

The gene calls are TRBV12-3 or TRBV12-4 and TRBJ1-2; D gene ambiguous. This CDR3 has 14 residues. The V end lost 3 bases, the J end lost 7 bases, and 15 bases lay between the germline ends. CDR3 residues: CASSFGAESGGYTF. The DNA of the CDR3 is TGTGCCAGCAGTTTCGGCGCGGAATCCGGTGGCTACACCTTC.

This clonotype showed up just once. The rearrangement joins TRBV5-1 to TRBJ2-2, with 7 positions matching TRBD1. This CDR3 has 14 residues. V gave up 4 bases and J gave up 6 bases; unmatched junction bases: 6. Germline CDR1 reads SGHRS; CDR2 reads YFSETQ. CDR3 amino acids: CASSAPTGAGELFF. CDR3 in DNA: TGCGCCAGCAGCGCCCCCACAGGGGCCGGGGAGCTGTTTTTT.

The table lists this clonotype with many counts. The V call is TRBV6-6, the J call TRBJ2-3; 9 bases map to TRBD1. CDR3 length: 15 residues. The V segment lost 11 bases and the J segment 4 bases; nucleotides outside the gene matches: 13. Per germline, CDR1 MNHNY and CDR2 SVGAGI (reference sequence). The CDR3: CASSRWDRDPDTQYF. The CDR3 DNA follows: TGTGCCTCGTCGCGTTGGGACAGGGACCCAGATACGCAGTATTTT.

This chain links TRBV5-1 with TRBJ1-5, with D possibly TRBD1 on 5 matching bases. Germline V gives CDR1 SGHRS, CDR2 YFSETQ. V shed 3 bases and J shed 6 bases, with 16 bases lying between them. CDR3 length: 15 residues. The CDR3 nucleotides read TGCGCCAGCAGCTCGCAGGGTCTAGACGGTCAGCCCCAGCATTTT. Protein: CASSSQGLDGQPQHF.

Only a few counts were recorded for this clonotype. V gene TRBV10-3 combines with J gene TRBJ1-1, with D hard to call. CDR3 length equals 14 residues. Trimming removed 4 bases from V and 1 base from J, with 10 bases in between. CDR1 ENHRY and CDR2 SYGVKD come from the germline V gene. CDR3 in amino acids: CAISGGERNTEAFF. CDR3 in DNA: TGTGCCATCAGTGGGGGAGAGAGGAACACTGAAGCTTTCTTT.

The V and J genes are TRBV20-1 and TRBJ2-7; TRBD2 might be the D (5 bases). The CDR3 runs to 14 residues. Trimming left V 6 bases short and J 6 bases short, with 21 bases between. Germline loops: CDR1 DFQATT, CDR2 SNEGSKA (reference sequence). Here the CDR3 DNA reads TGCAGTGCCCCTTCGGGAACTAAAGGGTTCGAGCAGTACTTC. This translates into CSAPSGTKGFEQYF.

This clonotype came up a few times. The chain has TRBV5-4 and TRBJ2-3; D uncertain. Germline CDR1 SGHNT, CDR2 YYREEE (reference sequence). V was shortened by 4 bases and J by 2 bases, with 17 bases between the two germline ends. The CDR3 is 16 residues long. The CDR3 nucleotides are TGTGCCAGCAGCGTGGGTGTTGGGAAGACCACAGATACGCAGTATTTT. It translates to CASSVGVGKTTDTQYF. Full variable domain (remainder filled in from reference TRBV5-4 and TRBJ2-3): ETGVTQSPTHLIKTRGQQVTLRCSSQSGHNTVSWYQQALGQGPQFIFQYYREEENGRGNFPPRFSGLQFPNYSSELNVNALELDDSALYLCASSVGVGKTTDTQYFGPGTRLTVL.